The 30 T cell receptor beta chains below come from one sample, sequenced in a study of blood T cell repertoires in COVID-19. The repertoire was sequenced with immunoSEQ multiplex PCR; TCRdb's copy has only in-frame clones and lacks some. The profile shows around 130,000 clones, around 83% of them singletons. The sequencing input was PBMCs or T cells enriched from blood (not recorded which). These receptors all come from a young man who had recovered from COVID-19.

The CDR3 DNA sequence: TGTGCCAGTAGCTCAGGTTTCCAAGAGACCCAGTACTTC. Residues: CASSSGFQETQYF. The chain carries TRBV19 and TRBJ2-5, with D hard to call. The CDR3 has 13 residues. The V gene's germline CDR1 is LNHDA and CDR2 SQIVND (reference sequence). V dropped 6 bases and J dropped 1 base, with 9 bases sitting between them.

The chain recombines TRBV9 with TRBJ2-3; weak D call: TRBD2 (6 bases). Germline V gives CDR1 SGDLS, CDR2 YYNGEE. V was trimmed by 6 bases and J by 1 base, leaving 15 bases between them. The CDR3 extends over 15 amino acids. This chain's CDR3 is CASTRGLSGTDTQYF. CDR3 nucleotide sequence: TGTGCCAGCACCCGGGGACTTTCGGGCACAGATACGCAGTATTTT.

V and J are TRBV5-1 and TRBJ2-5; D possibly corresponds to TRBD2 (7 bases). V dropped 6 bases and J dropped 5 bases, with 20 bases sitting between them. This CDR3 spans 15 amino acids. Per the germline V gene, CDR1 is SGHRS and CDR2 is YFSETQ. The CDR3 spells CASTSGGGLEETQYF. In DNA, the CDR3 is TGCGCCAGCACCAGTGGGGGGGGCCTAGAGGAGACCCAGTACTTC.

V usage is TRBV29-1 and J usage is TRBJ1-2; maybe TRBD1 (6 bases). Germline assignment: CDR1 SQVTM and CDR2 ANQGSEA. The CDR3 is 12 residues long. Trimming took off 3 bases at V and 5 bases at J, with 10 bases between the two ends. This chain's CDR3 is CSVDVQGYGYTF. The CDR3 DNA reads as TGCAGCGTTGATGTACAGGGTTATGGCTACACCTTC.

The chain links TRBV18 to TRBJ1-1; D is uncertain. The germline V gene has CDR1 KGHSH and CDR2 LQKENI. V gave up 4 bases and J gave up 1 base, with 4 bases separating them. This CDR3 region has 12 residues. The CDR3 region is CASSRANTEAFF. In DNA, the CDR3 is TGTGCCAGCTCACGGGCGAACACTGAAGCTTTCTTT.

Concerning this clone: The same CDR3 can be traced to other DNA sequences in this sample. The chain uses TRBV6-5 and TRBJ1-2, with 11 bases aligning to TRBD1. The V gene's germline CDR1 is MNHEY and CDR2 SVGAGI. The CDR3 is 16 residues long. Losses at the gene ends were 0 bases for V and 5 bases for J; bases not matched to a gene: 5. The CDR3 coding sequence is TGTGCCAGCAGTTACTCGAGGACAGGGGGCGGGTATGGCTACACCTTC. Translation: CASSYSRTGGGYGYTF.

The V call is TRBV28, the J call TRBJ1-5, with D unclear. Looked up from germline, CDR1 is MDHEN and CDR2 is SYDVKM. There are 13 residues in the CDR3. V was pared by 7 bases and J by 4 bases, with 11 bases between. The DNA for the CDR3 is TGTGCCAGCATTCGCGCGGGGAATCAGCCCCAGCATTTT. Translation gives CASIRAGNQPQHF.

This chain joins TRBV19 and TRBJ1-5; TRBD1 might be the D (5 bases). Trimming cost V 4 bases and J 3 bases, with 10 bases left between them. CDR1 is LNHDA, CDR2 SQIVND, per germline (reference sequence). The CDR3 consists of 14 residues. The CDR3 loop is CASSTRDYNQPQHF. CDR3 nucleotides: TGTGCCAGTAGTACCCGGGACTACAATCAGCCCCAGCATTTT.

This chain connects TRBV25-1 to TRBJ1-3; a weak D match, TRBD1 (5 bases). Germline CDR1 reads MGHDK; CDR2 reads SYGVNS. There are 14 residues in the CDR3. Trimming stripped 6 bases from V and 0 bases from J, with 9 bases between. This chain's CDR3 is CASRQANSGNTIYF. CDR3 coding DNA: TGTGCCAGCAGACAGGCCAACTCTGGAAACACCATATATTTT.

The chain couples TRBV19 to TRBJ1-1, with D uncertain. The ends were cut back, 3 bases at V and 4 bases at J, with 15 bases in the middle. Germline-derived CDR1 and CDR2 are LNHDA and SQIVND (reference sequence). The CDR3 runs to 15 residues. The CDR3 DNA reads TGTGCCAGTAGTATTTATGCAAGTAGATTCACTGAAGCTTTCTTT. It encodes CASSIYASRFTEAFF.

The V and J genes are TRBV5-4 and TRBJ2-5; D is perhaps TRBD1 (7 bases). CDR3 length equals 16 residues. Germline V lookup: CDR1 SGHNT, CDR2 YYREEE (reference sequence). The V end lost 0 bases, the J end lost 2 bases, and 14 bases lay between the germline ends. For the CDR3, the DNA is TGTGCCAGCAGCTTGGATCCAGGGGGGCGGCAAGAGACCCAGTACTTC. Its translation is CASSLDPGGRQETQYF. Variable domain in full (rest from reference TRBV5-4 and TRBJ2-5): ETGVTQSPTHLIKTRGQQVTLRCSSQSGHNTVSWYQQALGQGPQFIFQYYREEENGRGNFPPRFSGLQFPNYSSELNVNALELDDSALYLCASSLDPGGRQETQYFGPGTRLLVL.

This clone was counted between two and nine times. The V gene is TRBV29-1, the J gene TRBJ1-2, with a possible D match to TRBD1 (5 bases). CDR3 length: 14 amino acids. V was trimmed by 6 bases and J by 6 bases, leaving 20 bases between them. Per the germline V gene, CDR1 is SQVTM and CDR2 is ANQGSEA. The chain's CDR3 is CSVPNPRRGDGYTF. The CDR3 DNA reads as TGCAGCGTCCCTAATCCCAGAAGGGGTGATGGCTACACCTTC. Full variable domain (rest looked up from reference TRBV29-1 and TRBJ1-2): SAVISQKPSRDICQRGTSLTIQCQVDSQVTMMFWYRQQPGQSLTLIATANQGSEATYESGFVIDKFPISRPNLTFSTLTVSNMSPEDSSIYLCSVPNPRRGDGYTFGSGTRLTVV.

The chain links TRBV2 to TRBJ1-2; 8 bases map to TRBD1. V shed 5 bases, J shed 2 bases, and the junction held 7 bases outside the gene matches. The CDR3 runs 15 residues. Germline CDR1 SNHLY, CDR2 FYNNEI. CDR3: CASSPTGQANYGYTF. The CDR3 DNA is TGTGCCAGCAGTCCTACGGGACAGGCAAACTATGGCTACACCTTC. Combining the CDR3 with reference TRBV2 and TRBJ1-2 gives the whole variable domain EPEVTQTPSHQVTQMGQEVILRCVPISNHLYFYWYRQILGQKVEFLVSFYNNEISEKSEIFDDQFSVERPDGSNFTLKIRSTKLEDSAMYFCASSPTGQANYGYTFGSGTRLTVV.

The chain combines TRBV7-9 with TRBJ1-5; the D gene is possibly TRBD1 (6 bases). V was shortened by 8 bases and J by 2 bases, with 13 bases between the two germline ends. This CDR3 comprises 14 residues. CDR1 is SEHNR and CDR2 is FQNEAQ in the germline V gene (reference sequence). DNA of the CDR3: TGTGCCAGCGGAAGAGGGGGGGGCAATCAGCCCCAGCATTTT. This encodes CASGRGGGNQPQHF. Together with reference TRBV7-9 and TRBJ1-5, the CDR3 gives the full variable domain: DTGVSQNPRHKITKRGQNVTFRCDPISEHNRLYWYRQTLGQGPEFLTYFQNEAQLEKSRLLSDRFSAERPKGSFSTLEIQRTEQGDSAMYLCASGRGGGNQPQHFGDGTRLSIL.

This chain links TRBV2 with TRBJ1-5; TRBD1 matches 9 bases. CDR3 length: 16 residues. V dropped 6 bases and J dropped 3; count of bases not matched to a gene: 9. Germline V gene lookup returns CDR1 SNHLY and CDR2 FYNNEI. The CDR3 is CASREGTGSPNQPQHF. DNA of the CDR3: TGTGCCAGCAGAGAGGGGACAGGGAGCCCCAATCAGCCCCAGCATTTT.

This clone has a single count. CDR3 DNA: TGTGCCAGCAGCTCCCCAGGGGTCAAGAACACTGAAGCTTTCTTT. Amino acid sequence: CASSSPGVKNTEAFF. The V and J genes are TRBV5-4 and TRBJ1-1; D is perhaps TRBD1 (6 bases). Germline CDR1 reads SGHNT; CDR2 reads YYREEE (reference sequence). The CDR3 is 15 residues long. V lost 3 bases, J lost 1 base, and 13 bases lay in between. The full variable domain, its missing parts supplied by reference TRBV5-4 and TRBJ1-1, is ETGVTQSPTHLIKTRGQQVTLRCSSQSGHNTVSWYQQALGQGPQFIFQYYREEENGRGNFPPRFSGLQFPNYSSELNVNALELDDSALYLCASSSPGVKNTEAFFGQGTRLTVV.

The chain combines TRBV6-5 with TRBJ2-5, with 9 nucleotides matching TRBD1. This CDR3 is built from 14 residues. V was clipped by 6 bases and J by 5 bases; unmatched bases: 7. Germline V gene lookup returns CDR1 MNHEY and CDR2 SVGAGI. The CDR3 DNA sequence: TGTGCCAGCAGCGGGACAGGGTTATCGGAGACCCAGTACTTC. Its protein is CASSGTGLSETQYF.

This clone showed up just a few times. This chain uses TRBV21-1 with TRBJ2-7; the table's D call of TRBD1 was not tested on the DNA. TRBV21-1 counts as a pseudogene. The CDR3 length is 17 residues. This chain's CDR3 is CASSKGGGRGRNYEQYV. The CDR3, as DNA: TGTGCCAGCAGCAAGGGGGGCGGCAGGGGGCGAAACTACGAGCAGTACGTC.

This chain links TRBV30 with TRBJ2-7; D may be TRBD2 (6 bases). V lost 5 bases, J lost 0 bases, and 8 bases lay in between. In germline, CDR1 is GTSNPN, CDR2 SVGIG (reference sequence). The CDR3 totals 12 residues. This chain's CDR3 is CAWEAGSYEQYF. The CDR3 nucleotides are TGTGCCTGGGAAGCGGGCTCCTACGAGCAGTACTTC.

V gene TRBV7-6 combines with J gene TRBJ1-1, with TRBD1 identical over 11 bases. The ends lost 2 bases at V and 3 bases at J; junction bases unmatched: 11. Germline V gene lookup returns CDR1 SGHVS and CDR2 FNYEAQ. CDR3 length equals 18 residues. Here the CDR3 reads CASSLHRDRGGRDTEAFF. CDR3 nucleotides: TGTGCCAGCAGCTTACACCGGGACAGGGGGGGAAGGGACACTGAAGCTTTCTTT.

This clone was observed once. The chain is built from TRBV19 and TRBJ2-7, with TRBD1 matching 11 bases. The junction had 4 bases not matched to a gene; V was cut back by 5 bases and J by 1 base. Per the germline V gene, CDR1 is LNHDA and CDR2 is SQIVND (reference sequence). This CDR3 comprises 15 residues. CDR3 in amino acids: CASSAGTGGSYEQYV. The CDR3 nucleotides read TGTGCCAGTAGTGCCGGGACAGGGGGTTCCTACGAGCAGTACGTC.

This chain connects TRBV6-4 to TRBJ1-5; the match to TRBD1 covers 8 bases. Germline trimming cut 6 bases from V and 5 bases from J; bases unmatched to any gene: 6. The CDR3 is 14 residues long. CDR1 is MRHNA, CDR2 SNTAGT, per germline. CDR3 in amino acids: CASSRTGRDQPQHF. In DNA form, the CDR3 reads TGTGCCAGCAGCAGGACAGGGCGGGATCAGCCCCAGCATTTT.

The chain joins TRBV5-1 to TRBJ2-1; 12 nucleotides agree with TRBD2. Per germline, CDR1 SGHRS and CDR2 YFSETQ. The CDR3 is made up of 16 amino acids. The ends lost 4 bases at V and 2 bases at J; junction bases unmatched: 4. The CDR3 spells CASSRLAGDTYNEQFF. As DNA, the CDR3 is TGCGCCAGCAGCCGACTAGCGGGGGACACCTACAATGAGCAGTTCTTC.

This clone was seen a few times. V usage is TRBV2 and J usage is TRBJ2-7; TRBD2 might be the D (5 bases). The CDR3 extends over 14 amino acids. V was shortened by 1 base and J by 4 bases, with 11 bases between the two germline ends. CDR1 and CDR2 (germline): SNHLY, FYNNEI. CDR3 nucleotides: TGTGCCAGCAGTGAAGGAGGCGGGCCTTACGAGCAGTACTTC. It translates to CASSEGGGPYEQYF.

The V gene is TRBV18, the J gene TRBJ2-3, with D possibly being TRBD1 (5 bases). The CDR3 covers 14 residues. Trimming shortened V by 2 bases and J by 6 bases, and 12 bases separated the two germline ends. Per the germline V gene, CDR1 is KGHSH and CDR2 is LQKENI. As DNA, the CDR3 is TGTGCCAGCTCACCAGCAGGGCCGGTGGATACGCAGTATTTT. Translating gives CASSPAGPVDTQYF.

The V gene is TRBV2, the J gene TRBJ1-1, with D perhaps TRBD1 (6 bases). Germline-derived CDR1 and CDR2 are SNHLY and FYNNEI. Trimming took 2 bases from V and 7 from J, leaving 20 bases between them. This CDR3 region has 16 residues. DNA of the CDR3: TGTGCCAGCAGTGAACCTGAACAGGGAGATAAGGTTGAAGCTTTCTTT. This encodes CASSEPEQGDKVEAFF.

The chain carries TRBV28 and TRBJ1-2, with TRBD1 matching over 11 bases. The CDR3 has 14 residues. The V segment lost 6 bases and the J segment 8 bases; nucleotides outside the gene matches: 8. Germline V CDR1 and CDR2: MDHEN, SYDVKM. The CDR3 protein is CASRPGQGGKGYTF. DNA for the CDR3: TGTGCCAGCAGACCGGGACAGGGGGGCAAAGGCTACACCTTC.

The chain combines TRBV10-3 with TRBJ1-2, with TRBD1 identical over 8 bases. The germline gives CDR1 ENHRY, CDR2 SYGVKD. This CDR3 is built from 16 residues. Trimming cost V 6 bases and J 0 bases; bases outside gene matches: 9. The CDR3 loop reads CAISPQGAPANYGYTF. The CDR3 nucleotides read TGTGCCATCAGCCCTCAGGGGGCTCCAGCTAACTATGGCTACACCTTC.

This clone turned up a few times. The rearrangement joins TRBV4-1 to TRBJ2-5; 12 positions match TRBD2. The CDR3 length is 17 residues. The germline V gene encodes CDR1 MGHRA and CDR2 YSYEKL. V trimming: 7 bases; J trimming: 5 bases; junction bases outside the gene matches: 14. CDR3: CASKVSQLAGGGETQYF. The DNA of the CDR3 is TGCGCCAGCAAAGTCTCCCAACTAGCGGGGGGCGGGGAGACCCAGTACTTC.

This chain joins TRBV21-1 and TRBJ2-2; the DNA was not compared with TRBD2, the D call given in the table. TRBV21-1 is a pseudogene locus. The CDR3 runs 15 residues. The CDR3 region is CASSRRVGVPGELFF. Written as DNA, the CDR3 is TGTGCCAGCAGCCGGCGGGTTGGGGTTCCCGGGGAGCTGTTTTTT.